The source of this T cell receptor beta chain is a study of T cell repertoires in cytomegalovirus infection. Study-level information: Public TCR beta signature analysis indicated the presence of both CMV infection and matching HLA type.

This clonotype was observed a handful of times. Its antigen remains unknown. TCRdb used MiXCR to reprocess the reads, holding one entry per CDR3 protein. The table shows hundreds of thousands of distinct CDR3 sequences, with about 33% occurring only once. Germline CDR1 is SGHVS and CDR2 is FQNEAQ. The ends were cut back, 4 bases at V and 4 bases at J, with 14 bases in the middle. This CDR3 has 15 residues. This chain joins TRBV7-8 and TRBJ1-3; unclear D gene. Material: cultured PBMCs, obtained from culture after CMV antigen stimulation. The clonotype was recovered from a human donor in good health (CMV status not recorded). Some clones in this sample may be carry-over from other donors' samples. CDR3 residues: CASSSMRSGGNTIYF. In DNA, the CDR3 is TGTGCCAGCAGCTCCATGAGATCTGGGGGAAACACCATATATTTT.